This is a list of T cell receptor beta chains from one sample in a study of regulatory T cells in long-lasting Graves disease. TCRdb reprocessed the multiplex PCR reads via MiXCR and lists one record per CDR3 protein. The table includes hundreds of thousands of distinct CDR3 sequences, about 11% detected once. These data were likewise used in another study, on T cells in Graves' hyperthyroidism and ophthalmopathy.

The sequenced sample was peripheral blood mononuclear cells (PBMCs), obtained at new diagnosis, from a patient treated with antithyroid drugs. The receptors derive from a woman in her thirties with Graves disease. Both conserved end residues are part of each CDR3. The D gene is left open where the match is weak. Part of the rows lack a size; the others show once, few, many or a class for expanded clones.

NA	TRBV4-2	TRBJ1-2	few	TGTGCCAGCAGCCAAGATTTGTTGCAGGGGCGGTTGGTCGGTGGCTACACCTTC	CASSQDLLQGRLVGGYTF
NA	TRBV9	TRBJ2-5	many	TGTGCCAGCAGCCCCGATCAGCGAGAGACCCAGTACTTC	CASSPDQRETQYF
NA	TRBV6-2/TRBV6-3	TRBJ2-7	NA	TGTGCCAGCAGTTTGGACACTGGGTCCTACGAGCAGTACTTC	CASSLDTGSYEQYF
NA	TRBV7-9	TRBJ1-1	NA	TGTGCCAGCAGCTTAGCAGGGTCAGGAAGAAACACTGAAGCTTTCTTT	CASSLAGSGRNTEAFF
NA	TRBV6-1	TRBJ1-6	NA	TGTGCCAGCAGTCCCAGGGAGCGTTCACCCCTCCACTTT	CASSPRERSPLHF
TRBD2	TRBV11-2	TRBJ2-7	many	TGTGCCAGCAGCTTGATAGCGGGCTACGAGCAGTACTTC	CASSLIAGYEQYF
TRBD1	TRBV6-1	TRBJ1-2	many	TGTGCCAGCAGTGAACCGGCCAGGGGGGTCTACACCTTC	CASSEPARGVYTF
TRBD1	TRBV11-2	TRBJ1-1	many	TGTGCCAGCAGCTTCGACAGGGTGGACCTCTCGGCTTTCTTT	CASSFDRVDLSAFF
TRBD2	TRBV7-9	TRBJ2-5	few	TGTGCCAGCAGCCCCCGGGGGACTAGGCGTGTTGAGACCCAGTACTTC	CASSPRGTRRVETQYF
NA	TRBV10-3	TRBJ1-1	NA	TGTGCCACGGGAACACCGAACACTGAAGCTTTCTTT	CATGTPNTEAFF
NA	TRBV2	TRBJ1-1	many	TGTGCCAGCATGGGGAACACTGAAGCTTTCTTT	CASMGNTEAFF
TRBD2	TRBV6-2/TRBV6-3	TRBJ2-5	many	TGTGCCAGCAGGGAAGCGGGAGGGGGAGAGACCCAGTACTTC	CASREAGGGETQYF
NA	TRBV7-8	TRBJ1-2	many	TGTGCCAGCAGCTTAGTTGGGACGGTCGGCTACACCTTC	CASSLVGTVGYTF
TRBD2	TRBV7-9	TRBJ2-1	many	TGTGCCAGCAGCATTAGCGGGAGCAGGGGAAATGAGCAGTTCTTC	CASSISGSRGNEQFF
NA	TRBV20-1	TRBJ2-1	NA	TGCAGTGTGAGGTCGAGCTCCTACAATGAGCAGTTCTTC	CSVRSSSYNEQFF
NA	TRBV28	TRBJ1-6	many	TGTGCCAGCAGTTTATCGCAGGGGTATTCACCCCTCCACTTT	CASSLSQGYSPLHF
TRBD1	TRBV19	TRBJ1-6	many	TGTGCCAGACCATTCTACTTACAGGGGCGGCGGTCGAGCTCCTATAATTCACCCCTCCACTTT	CARPFYLQGRRSSSYNSPLHF
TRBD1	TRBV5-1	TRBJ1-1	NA	TGCGCCAGCAGCCTCTCGACAGGGGCGCACACTGAAGCTTTCTTT	CASSLSTGAHTEAFF
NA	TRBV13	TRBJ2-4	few	TGTGCCAGCAGCCCCCGGACAGTGGCCAAAAACATTCAGTACTTC	CASSPRTVAKNIQYF
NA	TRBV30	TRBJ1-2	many	TGTGCCTGGAGTCTGGGGGATAACTATGGCTACACCTTC	CAWSLGDNYGYTF
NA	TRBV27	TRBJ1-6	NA	TGTGCCAGCAGTCAAAGGGCCAGGGTTGATTCACCCCTCCACTTT	CASSQRARVDSPLHF
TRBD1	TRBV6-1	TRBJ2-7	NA	TGTGCCAGCAGCCCAACCGGGACAGCCTACCTTGAGCAGTACTTC	CASSPTGTAYLEQYF
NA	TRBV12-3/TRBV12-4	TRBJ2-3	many	TGTGCCAGCAGTTTAATCGGAGGGGCGGATACGCAGTATTTT	CASSLIGGADTQYF
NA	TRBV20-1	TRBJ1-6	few	TGCAGTGCTAGAGAACAGTTTGTAGGGACTCGCTGGAATTCACCCCTCCACTTT	CSAREQFVGTRWNSPLHF
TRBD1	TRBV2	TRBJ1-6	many	TGTGCCAGCAGTGAGGCCGGGACAGGGCTTAATTCACCCCTCCACTTT	CASSEAGTGLNSPLHF